The present entry profiles one T cell receptor beta chain with its context. Its antigen remains unidentified. These data originate in a study of cytomegalovirus exposure and HLA in healthy donors. General observations from the study: Later findings reportedly placed an Asian-associated ancestry cluster below the approximately 670-donor mean for N-insertions. Later, TCR association rates were found to vary by HLA locus, highest for DRB1 and lowest for HLA-C.

The PCR employed 60 Vbeta primers together with 13 Jbeta primers. Sequencing used immunoSEQ multiplex PCR; TCRdb keeps in-frame clones, though not all of them. The repertoire table contains about 200,000 clones. Sequenced: PBMCs. This receptor was taken from a man aged 25-40 years in good health and CMV-seronegative.

The CDR3 DNA sequence: TGTGCCAGCAGCCTCGGACAGGGTTTACAACAAACTGAAGCTTTCTTT. Its translation is CASSLGQGLQQTEAFF. The chain links TRBV5-4 to TRBJ1-1, with 8 bases lining up with TRBD1. Germline V gene data show CDR1 as SGHNT and CDR2 as YYREEE (reference sequence). This CDR3 contains 16 residues. The junction had 13 bases not matched to a gene; V was cut back by 4 bases and J by 5 bases.